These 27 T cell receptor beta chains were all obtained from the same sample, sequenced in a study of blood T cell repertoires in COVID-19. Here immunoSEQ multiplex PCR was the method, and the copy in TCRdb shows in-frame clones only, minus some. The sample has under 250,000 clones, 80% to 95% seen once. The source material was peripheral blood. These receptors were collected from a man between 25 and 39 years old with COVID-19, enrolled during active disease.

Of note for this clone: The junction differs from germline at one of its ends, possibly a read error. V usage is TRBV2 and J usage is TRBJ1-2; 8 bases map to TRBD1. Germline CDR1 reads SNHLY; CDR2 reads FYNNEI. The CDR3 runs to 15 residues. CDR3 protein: CASSEGQGTDYGYTF. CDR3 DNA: TGTGCCAGCAGCGAAGGACAGGGTACCGACTATGGCTACACCTTC.

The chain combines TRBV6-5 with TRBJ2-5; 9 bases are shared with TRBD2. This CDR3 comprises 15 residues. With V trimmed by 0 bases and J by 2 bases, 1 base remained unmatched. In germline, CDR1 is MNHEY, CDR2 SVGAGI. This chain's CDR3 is CASSYSLAGQETQYF. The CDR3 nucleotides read TGTGCCAGCAGTTACTCTCTAGCGGGACAAGAGACCCAGTACTTC.

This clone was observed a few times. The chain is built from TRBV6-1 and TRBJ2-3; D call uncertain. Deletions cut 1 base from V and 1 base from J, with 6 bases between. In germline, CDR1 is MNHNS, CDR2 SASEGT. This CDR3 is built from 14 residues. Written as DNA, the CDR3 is TGTGCCAGCAGTGAAGGACGGGGCACAGATACGCAGTATTTT. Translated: CASSEGRGTDTQYF.

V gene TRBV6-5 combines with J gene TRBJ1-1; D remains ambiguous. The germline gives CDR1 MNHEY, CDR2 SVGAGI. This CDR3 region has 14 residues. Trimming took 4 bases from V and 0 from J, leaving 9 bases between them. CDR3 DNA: TGTGCCAGCAGTTCCCGGCGGGTGAACACTGAAGCTTTCTTT. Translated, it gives CASSSRRVNTEAFF.

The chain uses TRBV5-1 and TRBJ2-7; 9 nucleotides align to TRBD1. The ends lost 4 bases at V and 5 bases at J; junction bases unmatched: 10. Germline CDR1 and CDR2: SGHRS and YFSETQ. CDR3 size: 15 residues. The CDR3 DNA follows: TGCGCCAGCAGCCCGGGGACAGGGAAGATCGACGAGCAGTACTTC. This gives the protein CASSPGTGKIDEQYF. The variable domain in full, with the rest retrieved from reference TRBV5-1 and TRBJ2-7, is KAGVTQTPRYLIKTRGQQVTLSCSPISGHRSVSWYQQTPGQGLQFLFEYFSETQRNKGNFPGRFSGRQFSNSRSEMNVSTLELGDSALYLCASSPGTGKIDEQYFGPGTRLTVT.

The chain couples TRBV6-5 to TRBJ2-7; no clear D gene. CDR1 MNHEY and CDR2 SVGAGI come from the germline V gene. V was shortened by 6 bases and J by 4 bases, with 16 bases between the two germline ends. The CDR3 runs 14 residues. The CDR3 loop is CASRKSEAHYEQYF. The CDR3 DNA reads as TGTGCCAGCAGAAAATCCGAGGCCCATTACGAGCAGTACTTC.

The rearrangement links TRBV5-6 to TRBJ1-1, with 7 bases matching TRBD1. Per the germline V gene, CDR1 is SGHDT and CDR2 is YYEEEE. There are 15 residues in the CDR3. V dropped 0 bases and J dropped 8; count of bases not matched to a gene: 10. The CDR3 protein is CASSLAGTALREAFF. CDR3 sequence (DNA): TGTGCCAGCAGCTTGGCAGGGACAGCCCTTCGGGAAGCTTTCTTT.

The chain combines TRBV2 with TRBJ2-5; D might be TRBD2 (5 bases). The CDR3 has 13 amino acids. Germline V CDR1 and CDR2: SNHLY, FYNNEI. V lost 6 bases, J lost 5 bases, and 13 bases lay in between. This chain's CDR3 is CASSGVDGETQYF. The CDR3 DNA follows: TGTGCCAGCAGCGGGGTGGATGGTGAGACCCAGTACTTC.

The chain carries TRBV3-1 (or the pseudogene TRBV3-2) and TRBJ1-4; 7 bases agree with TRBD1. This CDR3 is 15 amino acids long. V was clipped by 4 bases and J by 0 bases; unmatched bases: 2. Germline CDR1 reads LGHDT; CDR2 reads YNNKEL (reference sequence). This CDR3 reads CASSRDSATNEKLFF. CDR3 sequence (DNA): TGTGCCAGCAGCCGGGACAGTGCAACTAATGAAAAACTGTTTTTT.

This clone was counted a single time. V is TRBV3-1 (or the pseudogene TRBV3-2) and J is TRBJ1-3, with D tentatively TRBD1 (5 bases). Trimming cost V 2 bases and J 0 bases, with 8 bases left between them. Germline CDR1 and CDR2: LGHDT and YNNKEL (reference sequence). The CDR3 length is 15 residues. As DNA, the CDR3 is TGTGCCAGCAGCCAACCGACAGTCTCTGGAAACACCATATATTTT. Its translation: CASSQPTVSGNTIYF.

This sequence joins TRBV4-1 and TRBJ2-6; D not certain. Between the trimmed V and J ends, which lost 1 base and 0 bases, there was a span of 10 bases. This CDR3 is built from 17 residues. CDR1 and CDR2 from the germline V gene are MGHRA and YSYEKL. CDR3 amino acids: CASSQGQVRSGANVLTF. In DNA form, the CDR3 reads TGCGCCAGCAGCCAAGGTCAGGTGCGCTCTGGGGCCAACGTCCTGACTTTC.

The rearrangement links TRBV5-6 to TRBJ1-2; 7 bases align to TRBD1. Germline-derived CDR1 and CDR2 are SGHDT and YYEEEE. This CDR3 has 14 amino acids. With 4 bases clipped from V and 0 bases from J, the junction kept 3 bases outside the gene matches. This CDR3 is CASSPTGANYGYTF. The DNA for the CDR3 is TGTGCCAGCAGCCCCACAGGGGCTAACTATGGCTACACCTTC.

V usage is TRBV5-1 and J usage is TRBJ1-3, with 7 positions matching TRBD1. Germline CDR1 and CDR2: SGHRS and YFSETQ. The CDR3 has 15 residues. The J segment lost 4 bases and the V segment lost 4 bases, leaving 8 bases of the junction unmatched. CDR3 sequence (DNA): TGCGCCAGCAGCCTCGACAGGGCAGAAGGAAACACCATATATTTT. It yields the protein CASSLDRAEGNTIYF.

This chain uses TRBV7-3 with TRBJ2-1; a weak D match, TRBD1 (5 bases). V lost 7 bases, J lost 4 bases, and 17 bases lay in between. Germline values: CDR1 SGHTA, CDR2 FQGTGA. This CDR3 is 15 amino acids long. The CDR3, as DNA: TGTGCCAGCACCCAAGGCCAGGGCATTTACAATGAGCAGTTCTTC. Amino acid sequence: CASTQGQGIYNEQFF.

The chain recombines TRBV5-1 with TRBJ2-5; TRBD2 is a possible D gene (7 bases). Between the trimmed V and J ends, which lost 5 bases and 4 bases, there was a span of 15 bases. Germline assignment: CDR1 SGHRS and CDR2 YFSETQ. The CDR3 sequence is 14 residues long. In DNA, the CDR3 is TGCGCCAGCAGGGGGGGGCAGGGTTCAGAGACCCAGTACTTC. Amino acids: CASRGGQGSETQYF. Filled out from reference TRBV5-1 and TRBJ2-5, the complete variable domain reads KAGVTQTPRYLIKTRGQQVTLSCSPISGHRSVSWYQQTPGQGLQFLFEYFSETQRNKGNFPGRFSGRQFSNSRSEMNVSTLELGDSALYLCASRGGQGSETQYFGPGTRLLVL.

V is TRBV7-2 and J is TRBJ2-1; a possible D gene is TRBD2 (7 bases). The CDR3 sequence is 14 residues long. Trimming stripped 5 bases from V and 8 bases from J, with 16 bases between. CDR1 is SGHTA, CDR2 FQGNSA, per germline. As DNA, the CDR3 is TGTGCCAGCAGCCCACGGGGGGCGGAGGATGAGCAGTTCTTC. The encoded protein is CASSPRGAEDEQFF.

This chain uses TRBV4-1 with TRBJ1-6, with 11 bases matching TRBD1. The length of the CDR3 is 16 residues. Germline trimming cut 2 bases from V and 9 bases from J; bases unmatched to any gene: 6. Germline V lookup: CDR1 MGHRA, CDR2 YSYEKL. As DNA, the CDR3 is TGCGCCAGCAGCCAACCCGGACAGGGGGCTTTTTCACCCCTCCACTTT. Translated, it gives CASSQPGQGAFSPLHF.

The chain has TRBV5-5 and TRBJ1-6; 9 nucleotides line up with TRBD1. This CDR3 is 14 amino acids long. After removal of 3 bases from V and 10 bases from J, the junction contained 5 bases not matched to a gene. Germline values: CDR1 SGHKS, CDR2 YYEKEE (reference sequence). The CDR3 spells CASSSGQGGSPLHF. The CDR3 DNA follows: TGTGCCAGCAGCTCGGGACAGGGCGGCTCACCCCTCCACTTT.

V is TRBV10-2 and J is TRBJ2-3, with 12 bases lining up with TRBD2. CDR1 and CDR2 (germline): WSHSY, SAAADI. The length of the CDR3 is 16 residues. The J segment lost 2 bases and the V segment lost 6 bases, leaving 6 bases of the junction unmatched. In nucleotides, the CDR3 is TGCGCCAGCAGGGAACTAGCGGGGGGTAACACAGATACGCAGTATTTT. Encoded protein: CASRELAGGNTDTQYF.

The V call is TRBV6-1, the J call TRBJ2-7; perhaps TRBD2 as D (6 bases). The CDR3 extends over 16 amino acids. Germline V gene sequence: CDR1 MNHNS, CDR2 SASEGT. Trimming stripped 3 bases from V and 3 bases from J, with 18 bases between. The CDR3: CASSDPGTGDYYEQYF. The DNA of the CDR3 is TGTGCCAGCAGTGATCCCGGGACTGGAGATTACTACGAGCAGTACTTC.

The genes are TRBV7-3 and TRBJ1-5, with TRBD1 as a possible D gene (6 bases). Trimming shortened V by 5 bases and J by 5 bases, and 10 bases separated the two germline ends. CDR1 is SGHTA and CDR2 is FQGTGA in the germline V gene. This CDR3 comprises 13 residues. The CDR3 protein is CASSEGDDQPQHF. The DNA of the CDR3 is TGTGCCAGCAGCGAGGGGGACGATCAGCCCCAGCATTTT.

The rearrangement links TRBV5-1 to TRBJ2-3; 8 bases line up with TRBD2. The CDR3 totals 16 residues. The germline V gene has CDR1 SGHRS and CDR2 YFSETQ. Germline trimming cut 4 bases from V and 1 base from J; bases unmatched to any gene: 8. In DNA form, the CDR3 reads TGCGCCAGCAGCAGAACGGGACTAGGGGGCACAGATACGCAGTATTTT. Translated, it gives CASSRTGLGGTDTQYF.

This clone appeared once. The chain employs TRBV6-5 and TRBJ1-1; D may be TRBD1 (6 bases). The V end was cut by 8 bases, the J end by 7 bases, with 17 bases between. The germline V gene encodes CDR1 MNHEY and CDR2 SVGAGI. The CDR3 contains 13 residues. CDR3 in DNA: TGTGCCAGCCCTAAGAATGACAGGTATGAAGCTTTCTTT. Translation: CASPKNDRYEAFF.

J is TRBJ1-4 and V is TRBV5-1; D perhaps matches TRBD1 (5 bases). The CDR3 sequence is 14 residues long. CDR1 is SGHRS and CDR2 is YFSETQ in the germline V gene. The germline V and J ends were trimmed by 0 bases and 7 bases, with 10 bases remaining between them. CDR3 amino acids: CASSLVGPGEKLFF. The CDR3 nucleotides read TGCGCCAGCAGCTTGGTGGGGCCGGGTGAAAAACTGTTTTTT.

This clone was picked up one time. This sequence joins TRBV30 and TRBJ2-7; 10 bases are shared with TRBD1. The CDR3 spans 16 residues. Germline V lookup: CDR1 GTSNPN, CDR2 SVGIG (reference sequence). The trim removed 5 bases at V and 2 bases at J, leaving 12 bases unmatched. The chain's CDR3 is CAWCPPSTGGTYEQYF. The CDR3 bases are TGTGCCTGGTGCCCCCCATCGACAGGGGGCACCTACGAGCAGTACTTC.

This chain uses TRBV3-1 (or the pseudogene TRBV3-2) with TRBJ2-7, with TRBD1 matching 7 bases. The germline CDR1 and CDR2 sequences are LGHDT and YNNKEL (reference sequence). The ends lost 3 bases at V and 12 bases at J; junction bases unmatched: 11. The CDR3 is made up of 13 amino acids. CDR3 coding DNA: TGTGCCAGCAGCCATTCTACGAGGGGGCGGCGGTACTTC. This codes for CASSHSTRGRRYF.

The CDR3: CASSLSRQGADGYTF. In nucleotides, the CDR3 is TGTGCCAGCAGCTTGAGTCGGCAGGGGGCGGATGGCTACACCTTC. The chain carries TRBV5-5 and TRBJ1-2, with 8 nucleotides matching TRBD1. The germline V gene encodes CDR1 SGHKS and CDR2 YYEKEE (reference sequence). The trim removed 1 base at V and 6 bases at J, leaving 8 bases unmatched. The CDR3 spans 15 residues.